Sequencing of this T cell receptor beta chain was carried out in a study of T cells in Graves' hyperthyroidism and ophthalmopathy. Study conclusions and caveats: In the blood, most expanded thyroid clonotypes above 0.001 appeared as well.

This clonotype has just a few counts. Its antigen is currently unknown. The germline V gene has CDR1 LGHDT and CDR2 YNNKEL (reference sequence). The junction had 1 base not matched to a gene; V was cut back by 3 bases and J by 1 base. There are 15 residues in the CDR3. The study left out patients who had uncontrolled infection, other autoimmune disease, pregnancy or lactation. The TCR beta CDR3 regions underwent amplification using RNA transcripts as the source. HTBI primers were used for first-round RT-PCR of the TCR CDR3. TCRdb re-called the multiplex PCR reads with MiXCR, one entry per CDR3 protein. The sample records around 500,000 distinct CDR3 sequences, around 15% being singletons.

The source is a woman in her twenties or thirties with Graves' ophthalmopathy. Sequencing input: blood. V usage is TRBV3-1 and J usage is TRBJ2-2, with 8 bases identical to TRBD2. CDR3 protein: CASSHLAGNTGELFF. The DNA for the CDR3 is TGTGCCAGCAGCCACCTAGCGGGGAACACCGGGGAGCTGTTTTTT.